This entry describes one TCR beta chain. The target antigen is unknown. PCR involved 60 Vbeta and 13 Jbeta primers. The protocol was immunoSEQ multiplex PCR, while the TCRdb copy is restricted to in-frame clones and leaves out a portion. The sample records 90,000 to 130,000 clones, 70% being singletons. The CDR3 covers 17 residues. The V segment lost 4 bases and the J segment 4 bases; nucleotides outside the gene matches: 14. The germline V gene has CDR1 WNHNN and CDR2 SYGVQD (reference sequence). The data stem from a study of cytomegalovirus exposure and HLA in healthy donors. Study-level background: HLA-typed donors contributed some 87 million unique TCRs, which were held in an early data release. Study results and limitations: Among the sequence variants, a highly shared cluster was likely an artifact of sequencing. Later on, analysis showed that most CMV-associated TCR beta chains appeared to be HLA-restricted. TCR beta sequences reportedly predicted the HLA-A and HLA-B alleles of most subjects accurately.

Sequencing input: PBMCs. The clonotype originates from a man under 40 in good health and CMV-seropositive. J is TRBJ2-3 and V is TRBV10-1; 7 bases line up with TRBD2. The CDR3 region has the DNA TGCGCCAGCAGTGGCTGGGGGGGTCCTAAGATTGCAGATACGCAGTATTTT. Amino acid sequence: CASSGWGGPKIADTQYF.